These T cell receptor beta chains were read from a single sample in a study of blood T cell repertoires in COVID-19. The table came from immunoSEQ multiplex PCR; TCRdb's copy has only in-frame clones and leaves some out. Seen here are around 200,000 clones, approximately 83% observed once, and the top ten hold about a tenth. The sequenced sample consisted of peripheral blood. All receptors come from a human donor with active or convalescent COVID-19. The donor label of this sample is uncertain. Each CDR3 is given without its conserved first and last residue. Fields, in order: V gene, J gene, D gene, CDR3 protein. A D gene is named only where the DNA matches it firmly.

v_call: TRBV6-5
j_call: TRBJ1-1
d_call: -
cdr3_aa: ASRGGRNTEAF

v_call: TRBV20-1
j_call: TRBJ2-7
d_call: -
cdr3_aa: SVPAAGEQY

v_call: TRBV2
j_call: TRBJ1-2
d_call: -
cdr3_aa: ASIRDTFLNYGYT

v_call: TRBV7-9
j_call: TRBJ2-1
d_call: TRBD2
cdr3_aa: ASSSRLAGEYEQF

v_call: TRBV6-5
j_call: TRBJ2-5
d_call: -
cdr3_aa: ASSYSYEQETQY

v_call: TRBV24-1
j_call: TRBJ2-1
d_call: TRBD1
cdr3_aa: ATSRGRVDEQF

v_call: TRBV12-5
j_call: TRBJ1-1
d_call: -
cdr3_aa: ASGFTGLTEAF

v_call: TRBV30
j_call: TRBJ1-1
d_call: TRBD1
cdr3_aa: AGRGRGYTEAF

v_call: TRBV12-3/TRBV12-4
j_call: TRBJ2-3
d_call: -
cdr3_aa: ASSQDSWTQY

v_call: TRBV6-5
j_call: TRBJ2-5
d_call: TRBD2
cdr3_aa: ASSYVPGGTQY

v_call: TRBV15
j_call: TRBJ2-1
d_call: TRBD1
cdr3_aa: ATSLAGTGYNEQF

v_call: TRBV5-4
j_call: TRBJ1-1
d_call: -
cdr3_aa: ASSSQVFGAEAF

v_call: TRBV5-1
j_call: TRBJ2-3
d_call: TRBD1
cdr3_aa: ASSYVQGVTDTQY

v_call: TRBV6-1
j_call: TRBJ1-5
d_call: -
cdr3_aa: ASSEQRHSSGYYSNQPQH

v_call: TRBV9
j_call: TRBJ2-2
d_call: TRBD2
cdr3_aa: ASSPRGLAGTGELF

v_call: TRBV7-9
j_call: TRBJ2-3
d_call: TRBD1
cdr3_aa: ASSLDSRTGPSTDTQY

v_call: TRBV11-3
j_call: TRBJ1-2
d_call: -
cdr3_aa: ASNQGNGYT

v_call: TRBV7-2
j_call: TRBJ1-3
d_call: -
cdr3_aa: ASSSRVWNTIY

v_call: TRBV27
j_call: TRBJ1-6
d_call: TRBD1
cdr3_aa: ASSRQGNSPLH

v_call: TRBV7-3
j_call: TRBJ2-6
d_call: -
cdr3_aa: ASSPNRAGANVLT

v_call: TRBV7-2
j_call: TRBJ2-7
d_call: TRBD2
cdr3_aa: ASSTGGAGQY

v_call: TRBV3-1/TRBV3-2
j_call: TRBJ2-4
d_call: -
cdr3_aa: ASSPTGQNKNIQY

v_call: TRBV24-1
j_call: TRBJ2-7
d_call: TRBD1
cdr3_aa: ATSDSGTGTYEQY

v_call: TRBV6-4
j_call: TRBJ2-3
d_call: -
cdr3_aa: ASSEWARADTQY

v_call: TRBV7-2
j_call: TRBJ2-7
d_call: TRBD2
cdr3_aa: ASGLAGPPYEQY

v_call: TRBV6-2/TRBV6-3
j_call: TRBJ1-1
d_call: -
cdr3_aa: ASSYRGGNTEAF

v_call: TRBV27
j_call: TRBJ2-3
d_call: TRBD2
cdr3_aa: ASSFGGSTDTQY

v_call: TRBV13
j_call: TRBJ2-2
d_call: -
cdr3_aa: ASSHRLDGELF

v_call: TRBV7-2
j_call: TRBJ2-2
d_call: TRBD1
cdr3_aa: ASSLNPTGTPNTGELF

v_call: TRBV11-2
j_call: TRBJ2-5
d_call: TRBD2
cdr3_aa: ASSLVLAGVGETQY

v_call: TRBV28
j_call: TRBJ1-6
d_call: -
cdr3_aa: ASRAGAGLAALH

v_call: TRBV5-1
j_call: TRBJ2-1
d_call: TRBD2
cdr3_aa: ASRVAGPRGEQF

v_call: TRBV12-5
j_call: TRBJ2-7
d_call: -
cdr3_aa: ASGLASVYEQY

v_call: TRBV6-2/TRBV6-3
j_call: TRBJ1-5
d_call: -
cdr3_aa: ASGPYSNQPQH

v_call: TRBV11-2
j_call: TRBJ1-2
d_call: TRBD1
cdr3_aa: ASSPGQLYGYT

v_call: TRBV9
j_call: TRBJ2-2
d_call: TRBD2
cdr3_aa: ASSVLAGAAGAGELF

v_call: TRBV7-9
j_call: TRBJ1-1
d_call: -
cdr3_aa: ASSQGFNTEAF

v_call: TRBV2
j_call: TRBJ2-7
d_call: TRBD2
cdr3_aa: ASRGLAGLYEQY

v_call: TRBV7-9
j_call: TRBJ2-7
d_call: TRBD1
cdr3_aa: ASSLALGTGDEQY

v_call: TRBV4-1
j_call: TRBJ1-6
d_call: -
cdr3_aa: ASSQEAGPLH

v_call: TRBV2
j_call: TRBJ2-3
d_call: TRBD2
cdr3_aa: ASSEAGTTIDTQY

v_call: TRBV23-1
j_call: TRBJ2-1
d_call: -
cdr3_aa: ASSLRDSEF

v_call: TRBV11-2
j_call: TRBJ2-1
d_call: TRBD2
cdr3_aa: ASSSYSGGAGEQF

v_call: TRBV24-1
j_call: TRBJ2-5
d_call: TRBD2
cdr3_aa: ATSDLAGEGETQY

v_call: TRBV4-1
j_call: TRBJ2-3
d_call: -
cdr3_aa: ASSTLGLYTDTQY

v_call: TRBV14
j_call: TRBJ2-1
d_call: -
cdr3_aa: ASSQELATEQF

v_call: TRBV28
j_call: TRBJ1-2
d_call: TRBD1
cdr3_aa: ASSRQGVSYGYT

v_call: TRBV7-9
j_call: TRBJ2-5
d_call: TRBD2
cdr3_aa: AAGREGPETQY

v_call: TRBV6-2/TRBV6-3
j_call: TRBJ1-1
d_call: -
cdr3_aa: ASSYSTGGPDSNTEAF

v_call: TRBV12-3/TRBV12-4
j_call: TRBJ1-5
d_call: -
cdr3_aa: ASSPGYQPQH

v_call: TRBV29-1
j_call: TRBJ2-2
d_call: TRBD1
cdr3_aa: SGSQGERAGELF

v_call: TRBV3-1/TRBV3-2
j_call: TRBJ2-3
d_call: -
cdr3_aa: ASSQENPGSPTDTQY